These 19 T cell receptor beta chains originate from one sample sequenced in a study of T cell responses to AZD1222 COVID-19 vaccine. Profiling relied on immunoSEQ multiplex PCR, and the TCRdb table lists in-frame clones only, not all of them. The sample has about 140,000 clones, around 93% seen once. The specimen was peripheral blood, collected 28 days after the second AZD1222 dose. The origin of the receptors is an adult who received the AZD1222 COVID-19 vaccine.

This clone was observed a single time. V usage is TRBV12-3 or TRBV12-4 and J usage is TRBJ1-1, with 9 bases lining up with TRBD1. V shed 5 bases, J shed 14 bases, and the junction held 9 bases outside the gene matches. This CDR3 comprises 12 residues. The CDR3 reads CASSPKGQGGFF. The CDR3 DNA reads TGTGCCAGCAGTCCAAAGGGACAGGGCGGGTTCTTT.

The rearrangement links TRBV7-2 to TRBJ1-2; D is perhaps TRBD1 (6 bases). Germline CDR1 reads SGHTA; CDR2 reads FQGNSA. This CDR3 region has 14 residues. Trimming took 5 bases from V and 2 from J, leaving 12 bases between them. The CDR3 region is CASSISQGNYGYTF. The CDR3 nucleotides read TGTGCCAGCAGCATCTCACAGGGCAACTATGGCTACACCTTC.

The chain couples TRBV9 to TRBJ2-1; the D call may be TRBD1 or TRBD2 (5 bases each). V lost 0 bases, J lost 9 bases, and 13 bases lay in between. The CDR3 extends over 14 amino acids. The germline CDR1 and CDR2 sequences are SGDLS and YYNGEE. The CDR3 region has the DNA TGTGCCAGCAGCGTAGAGGGACGAACCGGTGAGCAGTTCTTC. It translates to CASSVEGRTGEQFF. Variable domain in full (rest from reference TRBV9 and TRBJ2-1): DSGVTQTPKHLITATGQRVTLRCSPRSGDLSVYWYQQSLDQGLQFLIQYYNGEERAKGNILERFSAQQFPDLHSELNLSSLELGDSALYFCASSVEGRTGEQFFGPGTRLTVL.

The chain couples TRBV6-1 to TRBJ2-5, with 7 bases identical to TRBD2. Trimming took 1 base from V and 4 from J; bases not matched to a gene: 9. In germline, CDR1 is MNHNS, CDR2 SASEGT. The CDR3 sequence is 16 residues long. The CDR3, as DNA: TGTGCCAGCAGTGAAGGAGGAGCGGGGTTTTCAGAGACCCAGTACTTC. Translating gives CASSEGGAGFSETQYF.

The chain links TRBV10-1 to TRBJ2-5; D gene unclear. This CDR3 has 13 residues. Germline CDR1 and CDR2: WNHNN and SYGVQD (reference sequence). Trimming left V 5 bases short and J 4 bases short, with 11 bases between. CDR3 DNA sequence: TGCGCCAGCAGTTCAGAAAGTTTAGAGACCCAGTACTTC. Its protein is CASSSESLETQYF.

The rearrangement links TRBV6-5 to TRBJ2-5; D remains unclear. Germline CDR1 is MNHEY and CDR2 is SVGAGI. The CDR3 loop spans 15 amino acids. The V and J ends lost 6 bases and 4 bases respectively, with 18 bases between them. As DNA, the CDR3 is TGTGCCAGCAGAAACCTAGGAGCCGCAATAGAGACCCAGTACTTC. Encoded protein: CASRNLGAAIETQYF.

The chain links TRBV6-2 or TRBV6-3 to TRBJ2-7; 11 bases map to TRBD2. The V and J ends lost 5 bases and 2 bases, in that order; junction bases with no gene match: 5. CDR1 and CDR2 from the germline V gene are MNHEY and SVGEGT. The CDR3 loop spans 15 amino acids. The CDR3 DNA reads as TGTGCCAGCAGTGGGAGACTAGCGGGAACCTACGAGCAGTACTTC. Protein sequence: CASSGRLAGTYEQYF.

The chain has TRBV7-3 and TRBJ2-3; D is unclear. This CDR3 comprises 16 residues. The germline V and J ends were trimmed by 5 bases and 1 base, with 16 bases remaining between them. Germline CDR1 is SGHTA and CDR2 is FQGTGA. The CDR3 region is CASSPFGYHRTDTQYF. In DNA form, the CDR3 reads TGTGCCAGCAGCCCTTTTGGATATCACCGCACAGATACGCAGTATTTT.

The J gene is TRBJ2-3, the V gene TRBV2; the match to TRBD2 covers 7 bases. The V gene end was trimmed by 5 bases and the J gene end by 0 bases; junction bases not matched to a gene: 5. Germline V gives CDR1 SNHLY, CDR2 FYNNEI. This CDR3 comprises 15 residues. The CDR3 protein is CASSLAVASTDTQYF. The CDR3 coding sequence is TGTGCCAGCAGTCTAGCGGTAGCGAGCACAGATACGCAGTATTTT.

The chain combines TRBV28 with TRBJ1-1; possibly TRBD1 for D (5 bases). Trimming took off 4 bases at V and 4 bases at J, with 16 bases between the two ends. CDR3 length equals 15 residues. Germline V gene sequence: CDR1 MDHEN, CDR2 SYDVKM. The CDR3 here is CASSSEGTGRTEAFF. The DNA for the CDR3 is TGTGCCAGCAGTTCCGAGGGGACCGGACGCACTGAAGCTTTCTTT.

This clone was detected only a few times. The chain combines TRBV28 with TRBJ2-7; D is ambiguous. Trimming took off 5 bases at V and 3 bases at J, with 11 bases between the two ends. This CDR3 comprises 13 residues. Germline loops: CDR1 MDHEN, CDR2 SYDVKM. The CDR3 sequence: CASSPHPSYEQYF. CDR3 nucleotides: TGTGCCAGCAGTCCACATCCTAGCTACGAGCAGTACTTC. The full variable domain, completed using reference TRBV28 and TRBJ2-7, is DVKVTQSSRYLVKRTGEKVFLECVQDMDHENMFWYRQDPGLGLRLIYFSYDVKMKEKGDIPEGYSVSREKKERFSLILESASTNQTSMYLCASSPHPSYEQYFGPGTRLTVT.

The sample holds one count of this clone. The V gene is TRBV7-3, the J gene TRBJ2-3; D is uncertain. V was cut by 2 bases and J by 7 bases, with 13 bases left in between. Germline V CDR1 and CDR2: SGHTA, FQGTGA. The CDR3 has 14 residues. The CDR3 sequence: CASSLLVSTNTQYF. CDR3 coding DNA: TGTGCCAGCAGCTTACTAGTCTCCACGAATACGCAGTATTTT.

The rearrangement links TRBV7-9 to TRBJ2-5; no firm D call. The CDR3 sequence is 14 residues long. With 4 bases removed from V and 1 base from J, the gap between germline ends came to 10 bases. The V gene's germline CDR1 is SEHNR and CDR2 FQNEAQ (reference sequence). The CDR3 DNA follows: TGTGCCAGCAGCTACTACACAGTCCAAGAGACCCAGTACTTC. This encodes CASSYYTVQETQYF.

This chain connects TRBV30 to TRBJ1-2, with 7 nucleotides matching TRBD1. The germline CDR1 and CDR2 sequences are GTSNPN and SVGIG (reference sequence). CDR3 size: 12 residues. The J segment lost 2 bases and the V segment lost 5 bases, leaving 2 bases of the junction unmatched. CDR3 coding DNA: TGTGCCTGGGACAGGGTAAACTATGGCTACACCTTC. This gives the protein CAWDRVNYGYTF.

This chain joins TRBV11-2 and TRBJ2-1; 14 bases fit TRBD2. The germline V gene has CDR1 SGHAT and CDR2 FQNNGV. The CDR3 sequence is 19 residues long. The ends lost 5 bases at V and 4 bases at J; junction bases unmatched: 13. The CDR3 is CASSIPGLAGAHRYNEQFF. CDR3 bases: TGTGCCAGCAGCATACCGGGACTAGCGGGAGCCCACCGTTACAATGAGCAGTTCTTC. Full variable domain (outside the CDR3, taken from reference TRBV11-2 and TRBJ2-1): EAGVAQSPRYKIIEKRQSVAFWCNPISGHATLYWYQQILGQGPKLLIQFQNNGVVDDSQLPKDRFSAERLKGVDSTLKIQPAKLEDSAVYLCASSIPGLAGAHRYNEQFFGPGTRLTVL.

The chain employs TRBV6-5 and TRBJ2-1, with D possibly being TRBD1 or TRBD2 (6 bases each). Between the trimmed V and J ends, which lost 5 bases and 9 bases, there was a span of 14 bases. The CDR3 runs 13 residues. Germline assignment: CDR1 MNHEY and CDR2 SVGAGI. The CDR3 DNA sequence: TGTGCCAGCAGTCCGGACGGGGGCGGTGAGCAGTTCTTC. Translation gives CASSPDGGGEQFF.

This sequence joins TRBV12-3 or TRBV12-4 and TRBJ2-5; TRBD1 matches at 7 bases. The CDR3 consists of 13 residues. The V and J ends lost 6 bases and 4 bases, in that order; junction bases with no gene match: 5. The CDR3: CASSRRQGETQYF. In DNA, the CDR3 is TGTGCCAGCAGCCGAAGACAGGGAGAGACCCAGTACTTC.

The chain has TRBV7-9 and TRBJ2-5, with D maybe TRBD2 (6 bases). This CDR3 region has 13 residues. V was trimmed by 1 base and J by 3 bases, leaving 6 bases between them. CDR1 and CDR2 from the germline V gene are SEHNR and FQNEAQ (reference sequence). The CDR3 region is CASSLGEEETQYF. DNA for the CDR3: TGTGCCAGCAGCTTAGGGGAGGAAGAGACCCAGTACTTC.

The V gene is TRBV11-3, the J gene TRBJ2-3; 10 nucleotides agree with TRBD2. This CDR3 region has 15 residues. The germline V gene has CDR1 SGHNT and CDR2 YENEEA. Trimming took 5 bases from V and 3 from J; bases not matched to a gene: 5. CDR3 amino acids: CASSIASGRTDTQYF. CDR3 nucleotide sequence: TGTGCCAGCAGCATTGCTAGCGGGAGAACAGATACGCAGTATTTT.